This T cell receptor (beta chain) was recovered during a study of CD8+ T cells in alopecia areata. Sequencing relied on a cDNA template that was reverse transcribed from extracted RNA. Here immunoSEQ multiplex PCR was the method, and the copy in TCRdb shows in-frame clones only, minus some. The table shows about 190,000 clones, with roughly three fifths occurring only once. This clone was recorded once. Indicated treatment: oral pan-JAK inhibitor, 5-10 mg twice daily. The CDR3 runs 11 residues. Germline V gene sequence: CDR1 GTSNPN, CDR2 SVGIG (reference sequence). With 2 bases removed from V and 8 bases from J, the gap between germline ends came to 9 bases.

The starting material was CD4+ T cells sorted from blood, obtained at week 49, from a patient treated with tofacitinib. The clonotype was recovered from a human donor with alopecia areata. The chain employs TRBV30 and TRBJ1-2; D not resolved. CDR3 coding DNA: TGTGCCTGGAGTAGGGTAGAGGGCTACACCTTC. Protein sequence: CAWSRVEGYTF.